The T cell receptor (beta chain) under discussion was sequenced for a study of blood T cell repertoires in COVID-19. Study-level information: Researchers got acute and convalescent COVID-19 samples from the United States, Italy and Spain. PBMCs, B-cell-depleted T cells, or T cells were the source of the cDNA or gDNA that made up the material.

Per the original data handling: Cell counts per sample came from amplifying reference gene primers. Libraries were prepared by immunoSEQ multiplex PCR; TCRdb keeps only in-frame clonotypes and omits some of them. That table is the source of V, J and clone size, and D and trimming were worked out from the DNA. The table shows 40,000 to 50,000 clones, with over 70% occurring only once. Seattle's enrolled individuals joined amid active infection and were then monitored longitudinally. The CDR3 has 16 residues. Germline V gene sequence: CDR1 SGDLS, CDR2 YYNGEE. Trimming cost V 1 base and J 1 base, with 9 bases left between them.

The chain combines TRBV9 with TRBJ2-6, with D possibly matching TRBD1 (6 bases). Material for sequencing was peripheral blood. The TCR originated in an elderly woman with COVID-19, enrolled during active disease. This CDR3 reads CASSVTQGSGANVLTF. Written as DNA, the CDR3 is TGTGCCAGCAGCGTAACCCAGGGGTCTGGGGCCAACGTCCTGACTTTC.